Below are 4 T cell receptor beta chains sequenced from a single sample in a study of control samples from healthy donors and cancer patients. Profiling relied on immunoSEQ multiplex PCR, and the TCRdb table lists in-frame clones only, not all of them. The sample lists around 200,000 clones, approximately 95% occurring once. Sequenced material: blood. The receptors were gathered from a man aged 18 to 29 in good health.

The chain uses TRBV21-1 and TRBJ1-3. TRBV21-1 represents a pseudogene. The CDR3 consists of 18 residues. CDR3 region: CASSAHPRRGDSGNTIYF. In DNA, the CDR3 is TGTGCCAGCAGCGCCCACCCCCGAAGAGGGGATAGTGGAAACACCATATATTTT.

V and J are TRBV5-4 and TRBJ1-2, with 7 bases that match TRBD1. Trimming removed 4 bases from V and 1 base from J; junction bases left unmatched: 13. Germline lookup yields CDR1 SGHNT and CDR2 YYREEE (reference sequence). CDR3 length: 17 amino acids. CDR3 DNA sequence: TGTGCCAGCAGCGCGGCCAGGGACAGATCCTTTAACTATGGCTACACCTTC. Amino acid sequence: CASSAARDRSFNYGYTF.

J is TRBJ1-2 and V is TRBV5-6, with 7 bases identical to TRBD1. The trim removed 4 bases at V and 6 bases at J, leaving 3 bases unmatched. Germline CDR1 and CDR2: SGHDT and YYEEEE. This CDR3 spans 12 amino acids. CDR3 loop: CASSRGRDGYTF. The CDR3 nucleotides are TGTGCCAGCAGCAGGGGGCGCGATGGCTACACCTTC.

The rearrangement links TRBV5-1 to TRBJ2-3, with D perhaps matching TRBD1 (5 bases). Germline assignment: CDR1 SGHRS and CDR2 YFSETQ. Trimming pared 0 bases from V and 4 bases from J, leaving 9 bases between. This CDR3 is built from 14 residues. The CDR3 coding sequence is TGCGCCAGCAGCTTGGCACAGGTCCCAGATACGCAGTATTTT. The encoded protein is CASSLAQVPDTQYF.